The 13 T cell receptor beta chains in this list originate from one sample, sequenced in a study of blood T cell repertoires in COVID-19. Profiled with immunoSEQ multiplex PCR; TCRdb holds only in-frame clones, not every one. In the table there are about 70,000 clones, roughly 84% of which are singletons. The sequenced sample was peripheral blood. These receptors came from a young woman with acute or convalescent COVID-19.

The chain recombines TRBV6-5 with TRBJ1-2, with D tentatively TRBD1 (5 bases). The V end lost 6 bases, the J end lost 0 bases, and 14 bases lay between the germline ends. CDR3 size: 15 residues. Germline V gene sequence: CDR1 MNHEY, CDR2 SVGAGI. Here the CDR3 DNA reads TGTGCCAGCAGCCGCCTAGGACAAGCTAACTATGGCTACACCTTC. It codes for CASSRLGQANYGYTF.

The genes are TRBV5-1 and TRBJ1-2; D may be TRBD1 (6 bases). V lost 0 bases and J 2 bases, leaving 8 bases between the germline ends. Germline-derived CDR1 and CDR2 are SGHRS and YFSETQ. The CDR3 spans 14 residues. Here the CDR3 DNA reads TGCGCCAGCAGCTTGGAGGGGGGGAACTATGGCTACACCTTC. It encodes CASSLEGGNYGYTF.

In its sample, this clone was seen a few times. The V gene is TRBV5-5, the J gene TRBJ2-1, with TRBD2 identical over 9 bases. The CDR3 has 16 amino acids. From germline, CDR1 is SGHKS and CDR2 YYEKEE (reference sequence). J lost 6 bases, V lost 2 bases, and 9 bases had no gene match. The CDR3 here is CASSFSWTSVPNEQFF. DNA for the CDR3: TGTGCCAGCAGCTTTAGTTGGACTAGCGTTCCCAATGAGCAGTTCTTC.

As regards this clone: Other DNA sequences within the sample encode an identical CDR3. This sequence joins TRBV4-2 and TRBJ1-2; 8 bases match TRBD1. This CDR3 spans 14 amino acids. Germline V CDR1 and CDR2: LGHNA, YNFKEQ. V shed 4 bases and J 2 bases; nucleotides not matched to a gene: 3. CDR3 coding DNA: TGTGCCAGCAGCCGGGGACAGGAGAACTATGGCTACACCTTC. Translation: CASSRGQENYGYTF.

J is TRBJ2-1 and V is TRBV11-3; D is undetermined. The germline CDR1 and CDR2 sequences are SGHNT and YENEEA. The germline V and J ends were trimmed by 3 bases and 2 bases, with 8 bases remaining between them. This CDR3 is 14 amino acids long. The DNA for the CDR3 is TGTGCCAGCAGCTTGCTAGGTGCCTACAATGAGCAGTTCTTC. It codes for CASSLLGAYNEQFF.

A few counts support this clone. This CDR3 reads CASSLELRGGQPQHF. CDR3 in DNA: TGTGCCAGCAGCTTAGAGTTGCGGGGAGGCCAGCCCCAGCATTTT. The chain employs TRBV7-2 and TRBJ1-5; D remains unclear. V lost 1 base and J lost 7, with 14 bases in between. The CDR3 contains 15 residues. Germline V CDR1 and CDR2: SGHTA, FQGNSA.

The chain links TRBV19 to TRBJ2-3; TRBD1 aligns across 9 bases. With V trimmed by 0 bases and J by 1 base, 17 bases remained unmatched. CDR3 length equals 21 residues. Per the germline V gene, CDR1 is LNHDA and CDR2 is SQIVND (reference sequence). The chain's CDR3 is CASSIDLRGQGFGPGTDTQYF. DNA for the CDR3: TGTGCCAGTAGTATAGATCTGAGGGGACAGGGATTCGGGCCTGGCACAGATACGCAGTATTTT.

In DNA, the CDR3 is TGTGCCAGCTCACCATATACAGGGTCGGCCTACGAGCAGTACTTC. Protein product: CASSPYTGSAYEQYF. The chain is built from TRBV18 and TRBJ2-7; D perhaps matches TRBD1 (6 bases). Germline lookup yields CDR1 KGHSH and CDR2 LQKENI. Trimming stripped 2 bases from V and 2 bases from J, with 13 bases between. The CDR3 has 15 residues.

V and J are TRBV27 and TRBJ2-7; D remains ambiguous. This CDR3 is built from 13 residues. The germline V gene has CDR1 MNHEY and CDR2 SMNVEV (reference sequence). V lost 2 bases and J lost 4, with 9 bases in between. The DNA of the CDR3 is TGTGCCAGCAGTTTACGCGGAACTTACGAGCAGTACTTC. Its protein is CASSLRGTYEQYF.

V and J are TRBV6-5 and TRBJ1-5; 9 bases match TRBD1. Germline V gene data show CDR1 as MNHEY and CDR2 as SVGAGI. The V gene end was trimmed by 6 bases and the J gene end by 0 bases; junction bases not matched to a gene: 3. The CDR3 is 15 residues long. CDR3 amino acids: CASSPGQGSNQPQHF. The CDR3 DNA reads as TGTGCCAGCAGCCCGGGACAGGGTAGCAATCAGCCCCAGCATTTT.

The CDR3 DNA is TGTGCCAGCAGCCCAATCTTAGCGGGGGAGAGCTCCTACGAGCAGTACTTC. It translates to CASSPILAGESSYEQYF. The chain links TRBV7-8 to TRBJ2-7, with 9 positions matching TRBD2. The CDR3 length is 17 residues. With 5 bases clipped from V and 0 bases from J, the junction kept 11 bases outside the gene matches. From germline, CDR1 is SGHVS and CDR2 FQNEAQ.

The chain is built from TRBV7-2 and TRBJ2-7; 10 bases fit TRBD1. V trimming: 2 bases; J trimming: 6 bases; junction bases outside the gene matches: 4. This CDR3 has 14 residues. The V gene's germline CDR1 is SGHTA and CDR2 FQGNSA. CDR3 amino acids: CASSLRDRGGEQYF. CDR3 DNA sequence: TGTGCCAGCAGCTTACGGGACAGGGGTGGCGAGCAGTACTTC.

CDR3 sequence reads: CASSGWTGEGTEAFF. Here the CDR3 DNA reads TGCGCCAGCAGCGGATGGACAGGGGAGGGCACTGAAGCTTTCTTT. The J gene is TRBJ1-1, the V gene TRBV5-1, with 9 bases lining up with TRBD1. Germline V CDR1 and CDR2: SGHRS, YFSETQ. After removal of 4 bases from V and 4 bases from J, the junction contained 8 bases not matched to a gene. The CDR3 loop spans 15 amino acids.